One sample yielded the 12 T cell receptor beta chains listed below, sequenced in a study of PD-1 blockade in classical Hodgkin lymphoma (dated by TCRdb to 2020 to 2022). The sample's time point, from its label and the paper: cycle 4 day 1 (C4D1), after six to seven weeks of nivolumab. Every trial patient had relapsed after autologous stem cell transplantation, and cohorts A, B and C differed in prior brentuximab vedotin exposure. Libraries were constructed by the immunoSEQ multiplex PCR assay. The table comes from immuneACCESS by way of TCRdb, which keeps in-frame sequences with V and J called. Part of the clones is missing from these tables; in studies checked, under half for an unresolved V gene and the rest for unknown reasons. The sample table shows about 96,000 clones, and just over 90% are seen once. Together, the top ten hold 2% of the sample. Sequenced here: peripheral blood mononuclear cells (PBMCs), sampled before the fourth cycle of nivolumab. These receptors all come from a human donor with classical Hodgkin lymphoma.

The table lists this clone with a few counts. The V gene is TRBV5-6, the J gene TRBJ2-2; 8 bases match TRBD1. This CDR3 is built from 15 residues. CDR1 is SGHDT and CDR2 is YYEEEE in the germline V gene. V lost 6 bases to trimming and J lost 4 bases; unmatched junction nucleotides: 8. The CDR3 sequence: CASTHRTGITGELFF. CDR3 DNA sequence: TGTGCCAGCACCCACCGGACAGGGATCACCGGGGAGCTGTTTTTT.

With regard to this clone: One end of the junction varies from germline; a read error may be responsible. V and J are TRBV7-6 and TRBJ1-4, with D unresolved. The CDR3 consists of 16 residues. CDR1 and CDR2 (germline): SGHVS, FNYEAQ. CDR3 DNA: TGTGCCAGCAGCTTAGCCCCGGACCCCTACGATGAGAAACTGTTTTTT. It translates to CASSLAPDPYDEKLFF.

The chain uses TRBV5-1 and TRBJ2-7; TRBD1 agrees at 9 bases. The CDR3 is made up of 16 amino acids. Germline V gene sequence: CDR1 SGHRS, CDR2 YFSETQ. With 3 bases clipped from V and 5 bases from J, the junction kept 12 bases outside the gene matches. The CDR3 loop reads CASSWGPGQGGNEQYF. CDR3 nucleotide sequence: TGCGCCAGCAGCTGGGGGCCGGGACAGGGTGGAAACGAGCAGTACTTC.

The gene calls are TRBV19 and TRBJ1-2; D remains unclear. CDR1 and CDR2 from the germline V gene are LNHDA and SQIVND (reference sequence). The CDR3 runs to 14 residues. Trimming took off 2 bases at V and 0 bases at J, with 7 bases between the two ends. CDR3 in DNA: TGTGCCAGTAGTATAATAGAACCTAACTATGGCTACACCTTC. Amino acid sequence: CASSIIEPNYGYTF. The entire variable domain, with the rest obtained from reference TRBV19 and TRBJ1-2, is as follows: DGGITQSPKYLFRKEGQNVTLSCEQNLNHDAMYWYRQDPGQGLRLIYYSQIVNDFQKGDIAEGYSVSREKKESFPLTVTSAQKNPTAFYLCASSIIEPNYGYTFGSGTRLTVV.

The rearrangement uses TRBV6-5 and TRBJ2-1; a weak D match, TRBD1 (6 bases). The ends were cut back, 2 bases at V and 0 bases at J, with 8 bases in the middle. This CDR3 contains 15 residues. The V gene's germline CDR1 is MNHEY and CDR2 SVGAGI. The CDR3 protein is CASSYRGSSYNEQFF. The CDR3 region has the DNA TGTGCCAGCAGTTACAGGGGGAGCTCCTACAATGAGCAGTTCTTC.

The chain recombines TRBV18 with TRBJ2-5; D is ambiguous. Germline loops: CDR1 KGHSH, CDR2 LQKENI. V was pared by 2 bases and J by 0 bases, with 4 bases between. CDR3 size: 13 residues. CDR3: CASSPGYQETQYF. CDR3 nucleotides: TGTGCCAGCTCACCAGGGTACCAAGAGACCCAGTACTTC.

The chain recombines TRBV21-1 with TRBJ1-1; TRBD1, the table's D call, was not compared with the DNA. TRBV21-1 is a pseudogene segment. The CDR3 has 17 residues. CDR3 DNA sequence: TGTGCCAGCAGCAAGGGACCGGGACAGGGGTTCGGCACTGAAGCTTTCTTT. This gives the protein CASSKGPGQGFGTEAFF.

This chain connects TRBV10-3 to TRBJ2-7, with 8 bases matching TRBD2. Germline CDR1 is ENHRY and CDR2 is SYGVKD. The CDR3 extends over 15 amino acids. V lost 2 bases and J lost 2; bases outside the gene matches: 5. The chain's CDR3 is CAISETTSVTYEQYF. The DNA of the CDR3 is TGTGCCATCAGTGAGACGACTAGCGTAACCTACGAGCAGTACTTC.

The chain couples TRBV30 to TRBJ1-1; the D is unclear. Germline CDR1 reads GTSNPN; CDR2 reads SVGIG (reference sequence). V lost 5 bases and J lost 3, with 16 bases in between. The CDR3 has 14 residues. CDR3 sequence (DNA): TGTGCCTGGCAGCCCCCATGGGGTTACACTGAAGCTTTCTTT. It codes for CAWQPPWGYTEAFF. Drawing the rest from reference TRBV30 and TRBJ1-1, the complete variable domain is SQTIHQWPATLVQPVGSPLSLECTVEGTSNPNLYWYRQAAGRGLQLLFYSVGIGQISSEVPQNLSASRPQDRQFILSSKKLLLSDSGFYLCAWQPPWGYTEAFFGQGTRLTVV.

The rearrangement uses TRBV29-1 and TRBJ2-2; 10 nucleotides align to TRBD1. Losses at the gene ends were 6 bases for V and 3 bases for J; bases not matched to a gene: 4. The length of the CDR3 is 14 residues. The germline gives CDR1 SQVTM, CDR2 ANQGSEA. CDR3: CSVGDRGDTGELFF. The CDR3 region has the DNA TGCAGCGTAGGGGACAGGGGAGACACCGGGGAGCTGTTTTTT.

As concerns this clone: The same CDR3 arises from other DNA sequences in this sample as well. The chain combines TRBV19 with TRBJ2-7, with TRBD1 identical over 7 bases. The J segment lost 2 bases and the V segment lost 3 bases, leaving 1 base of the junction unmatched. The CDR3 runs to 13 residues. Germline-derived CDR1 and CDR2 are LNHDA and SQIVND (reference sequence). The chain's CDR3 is CASSIGTAYEQYF. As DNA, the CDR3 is TGTGCCAGTAGTATCGGGACAGCCTACGAGCAGTACTTC.

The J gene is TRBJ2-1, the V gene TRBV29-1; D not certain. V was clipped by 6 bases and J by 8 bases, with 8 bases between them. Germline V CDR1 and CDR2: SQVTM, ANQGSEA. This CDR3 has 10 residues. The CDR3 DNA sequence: TGCAGCGTCGTAAGGGATGAGCAGTTCTTC. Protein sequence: CSVVRDEQFF.